This TCR beta chain was captured in a study of T cell repertoires in cytomegalovirus infection. As for the study in general: CMV infection and matching HLA type were both indicated by public TCR beta signatures.

Trimming removed 4 bases at V and 1 base at J, with 11 bases between. The CDR3 contains 14 residues. Germline CDR1 reads SGHVT; CDR2 reads SQSDAQ. MiXCR, applied by TCRdb to the reads, yields one record per CDR3 protein. The data contain under 800,000 distinct CDR3 sequences, 20% to 30% of them singletons. With regard to this clonotype: This may be a read error, as it is one base from a much larger clone.

The genes are TRBV7-4 and TRBJ2-7, with a tentative D call TRBD1 (6 bases). The sample taken for sequencing was CD8+ T cells from PBMCs. The receptor was derived from a human donor in good health (CMV status not recorded). Some clones in this sample may be carry-over from other donors' samples. In nucleotides, the CDR3 is TGTGCCAGCAGCTGGTACGACAGGTCCTACGAGCAGTACGTC. Its translation is CASSWYDRSYEQYV.